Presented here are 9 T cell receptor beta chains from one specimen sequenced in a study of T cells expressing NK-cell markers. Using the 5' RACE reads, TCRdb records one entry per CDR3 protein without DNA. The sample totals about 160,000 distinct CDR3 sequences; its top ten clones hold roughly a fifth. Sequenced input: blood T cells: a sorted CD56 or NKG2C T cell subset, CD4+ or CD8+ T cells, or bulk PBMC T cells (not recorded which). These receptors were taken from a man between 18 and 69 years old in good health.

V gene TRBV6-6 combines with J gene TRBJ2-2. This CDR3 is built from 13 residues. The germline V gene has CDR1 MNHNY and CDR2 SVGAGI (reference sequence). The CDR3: CASKQKNTGELFF.

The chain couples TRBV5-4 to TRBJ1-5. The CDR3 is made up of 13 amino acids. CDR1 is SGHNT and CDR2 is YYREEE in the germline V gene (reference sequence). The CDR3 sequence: CASTRDGNQPQHF.

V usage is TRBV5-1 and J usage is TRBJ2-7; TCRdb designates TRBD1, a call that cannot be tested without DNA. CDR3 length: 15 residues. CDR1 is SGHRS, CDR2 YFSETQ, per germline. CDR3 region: CASSPALDSLYEQYF.

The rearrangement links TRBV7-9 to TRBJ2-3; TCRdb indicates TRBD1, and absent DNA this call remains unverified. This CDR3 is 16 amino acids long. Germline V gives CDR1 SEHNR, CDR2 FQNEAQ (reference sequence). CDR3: CASSLLQGARADTQYF.

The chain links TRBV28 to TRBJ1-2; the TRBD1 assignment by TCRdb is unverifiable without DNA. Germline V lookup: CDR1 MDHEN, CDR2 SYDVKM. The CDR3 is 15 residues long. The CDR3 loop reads CASSLAAGDIYGYTF.

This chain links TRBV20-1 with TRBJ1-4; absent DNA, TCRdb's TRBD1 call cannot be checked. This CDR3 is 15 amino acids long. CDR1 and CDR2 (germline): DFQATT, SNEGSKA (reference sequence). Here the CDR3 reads CSARVEEGYREKLFF.

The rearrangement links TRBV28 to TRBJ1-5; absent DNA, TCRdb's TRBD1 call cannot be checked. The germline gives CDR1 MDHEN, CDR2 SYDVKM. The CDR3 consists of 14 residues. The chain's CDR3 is CASSPATGVQPQHF.

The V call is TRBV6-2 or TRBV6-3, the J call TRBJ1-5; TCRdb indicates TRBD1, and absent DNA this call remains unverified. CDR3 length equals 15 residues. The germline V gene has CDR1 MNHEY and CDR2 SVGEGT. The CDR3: CASSSIQGSGQPQHF.

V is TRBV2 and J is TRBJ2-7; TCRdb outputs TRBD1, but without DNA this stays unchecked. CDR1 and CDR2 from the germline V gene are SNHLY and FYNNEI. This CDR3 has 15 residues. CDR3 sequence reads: CASSALIGVSYEQYF. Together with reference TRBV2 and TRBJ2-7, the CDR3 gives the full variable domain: EPEVTQTPSHQVTQMGQEVILRCVPISNHLYFYWYRQILGQKVEFLVSFYNNEISEKSEIFDDQFSVERPDGSNFTLKIRSTKLEDSAMYFCASSALIGVSYEQYFGPGTRLTVT.